A selection of T cell receptor beta chains follows, all from one sample in a study of T-cell reconstitution after alpha-beta-depleted transplantation in children. TCRdb independently ran MiXCR on the PCR reads; one entry per CDR3 protein. The sample consists of about 490,000 distinct CDR3 sequences, about 10% of them appearing once. Sample: PBMCs, taken before TCRalphabeta/CD19-depleted stem cell transplant. The receptor source for this set is a child aged 2-15 years with inherited bone marrow failure, due to receive a stem cell transplant. Both conserved end residues are part of each CDR3. Fields, in order: clone size, CDR3 length, D gene, V gene, J gene, CDR3 protein, CDR3 DNA. D genes are given only for firm matches. The size of a clone is reported for some rows only, either as once, few or many, or as a class for expanded clones.

many	14	-	TRBV7-2	TRBJ2-2	CASSFVGRTGELFF	TGTGCCAGCAGCTTCGTGGGCAGGACCGGGGAGCTGTTTTTT
-	16	-	TRBV4-3	TRBJ1-1	CASSQARPPPVTEAFF	TGCGCCAGCAGCCAAGCTCGACCCCCCCCGGTGACTGAAGCTTTCTTT
many	12	-	TRBV29-1	TRBJ2-5	CSVSRIQETQYF	TGCAGCGTTTCACGGATACAAGAGACCCAGTACTTC
few	13	-	TRBV28	TRBJ2-7	CASSLPGRGEQYF	TGTGCCAGCAGTCTCCCGGGGCGAGGCGAGCAGTACTTC
many	13	-	TRBV28	TRBJ2-2	CASQGRNTGELFF	TGTGCCAGCCAAGGGAGGAACACCGGGGAGCTGTTTTTT
-	14	TRBD1	TRBV12-3/TRBV12-4	TRBJ1-2	CASTSRTGNYGHTF	TGTGCCAGCACCTCTAGGACAGGGAATTATGGCCACACCTTC
many	15	-	TRBV12-3/TRBV12-4	TRBJ2-1	CASSYWRGSYNEQFF	TGTGCCAGCAGTTACTGGCGGGGCTCCTACAATGAGCAGTTCTTC
many	16	-	TRBV20-1	TRBJ1-5	CSARDWRELSNQPQHF	TGCAGTGCTAGAGATTGGAGGGAATTAAGCAATCAGCCCCAGCATTTT
few	15	TRBD1	TRBV2	TRBJ2-7	CASSENRGDGPWRYF	TGTGCCAGCAGTGAAAACAGGGGGGATGGTCCCTGGCGGTACTTC
few	15	-	TRBV20-1	TRBJ2-1	CSASPPRMSYNEQFF	TGCAGTGCTAGCCCTCCTAGAATGTCCTACAATGAGCAGTTCTTC
-	17	-	TRBV7-9	TRBJ2-7	CASSTTPRGQSSYEQYF	TGTGCCAGCAGCACGACCCCCCGAGGACAATCTTCTTACGAGCAGTACTTC
many	14	-	TRBV20-1	TRBJ2-7	CSARDGGKTYEQYF	TGCAGTGCTAGAGATGGGGGCAAAACCTACGAGCAGTACTTC
few	14	-	TRBV3-1	TRBJ2-1	CASSQVPSYNEQFF	TGTGCCAGCAGCCAAGTCCCGAGCTACAATGAGCAGTTCTTC
-	14	TRBD1	TRBV20-1	TRBJ2-1	CSAKDRASYNEQFF	TGCAGTGCTAAGGACAGGGCGTCATACAATGAGCAGTTCTTC
many	12	-	TRBV3-1	TRBJ2-3	CASSRQTDTQYF	TGTGCCAGCAGCCGCCAAACAGATACGCAGTATTTT